What follows describes a single TCR beta chain. This clone was found once. Its specific antigen is unknown. Qualities for individual bases were not recorded, and no much larger clone is one base off. Taken with the paper, the label for time point translates to: pretreatment peripheral blood. The cohort comprised 25 to 35 patients with locally advanced or metastatic urothelial carcinoma treated at Memorial Sloan Kettering on a trial protocol. Peripheral blood mononuclear cells were collected pretreatment and during treatment, at between 1 and 8 total time points per patient. The Qiagen DNeasy Blood extraction kit was used to purify genomic DNA from total PBMCs and tumor samples. PBMCs were collected pretreatment and during treatment and were isolated and stored as previously described. The sample originates from a study of PD-L1 blockade in urothelial cancer (dated by TCRdb to about 2017). With regard to the full study: All patients started therapy at some point between 2014 and 2016 and received atezolizumab 1,200 mg intravenously every 3 weeks. About 90% of the roughly 29 patients were identified as males with urothelial cancer of bladder origin, and a prior smoking history was reported by 18 of 29 patients. Patients had an ECOG performance status of 0 or 1 and had received between 0 and 3 prior chemotherapy regimens. Blood samples were analyzed at 3 weeks after treatment start (second dose) and at 6 weeks after treatment start. Blood samples gave a median of approximately 150,000 T cells and tens of thousands of unique TCRs, with a median clonality of about 0.078. An exploratory multi-omic analysis was conducted of the somatic, immune and clinical correlates of response to PD-L1 blockade with atezolizumab in urothelial cancer. Pretreatment tumor samples, along with matched peripheral blood serially collected before and after atezolizumab treatment, were subjected to TCR sequencing. Durable clinical benefit meant progression-free survival longer than 6 months, and TCR features were also tested against progression-free and overall survival. In the same patients, pretreatment tumors underwent whole exome sequencing and RNA sequencing in addition to TCR sequencing. Several patients reached durable clinical benefit, while roughly 22 patients did not. Some 30 patients had pretreatment blood TCR-seq, some 25 had at least one posttreatment blood collection, and some 25 had tumor TCR-seq.

The paper's findings and limits, for the study overall: Among patients with durable benefit, tumor-associated TCR clones showed greater expansion in peripheral blood 3 weeks after treatment started (n ≈ 20, p = 0.022). Improved progression-free and overall survival was associated with having pretreatment peripheral blood TCR clonality below the median. Small sample size (n ≈ 30) and many exploratory analyses mean the results are intended to be hypothesis-generating.

Each PCR received spiked-in synthetic TCR analog templates so that absolute template abundance could be estimated from read counts. The immunoSEQ assay used bias-controlled V and J gene primers to amplify TCRbeta CDR3 regions from genomic DNA. Sequencing of rearranged TCRbeta segments was performed at approximately 20X coverage. The published analysis was carried out like this. Clustering was used to correct sequencing errors, and CDR3s were annotated against IMGT so that V, D and J genes could be assigned. Out-of-frame and stop-codon sequences were excluded, and only productive TCRbeta rearrangements were used in downstream analyses. Clonality was computed as one minus Shannon entropy normalized by the log of the number of unique productive sequences. Clones differing between time points or between blood and tumor were identified by Fisher's exact test with Benjamini-Hochberg correction at adjusted p below 0.01. TCRdb's version of the immuneACCESS table is confined to in-frame rearrangements and falls short of the full clone set. An unresolved V gene accounts for under half of the shortfall where checked; the remainder is of unknown origin. The V and J calls and clone size come from that table; D and trimming were worked out from the DNA. This sample comprises 50,000 to 70,000 clones, roughly four fifths of them detected only once. The ten top clones hold roughly 1.5% of the sample.

Ends trimmed: V by 3 bases, J by 4 bases; bases unmatched to a gene: 11. The CDR3 runs 16 amino acids, cysteine and phenylalanine included. Only the CDR3 DNA is retained, 48 bases long and in frame from the first base. Per the germline V gene, MNHNS is the CDR1 and SASEGT is the CDR2. This receptor was taken from a man aged 70 or older with urothelial cancer. This material consisted of PBMCs, taken around atezolizumab (anti-PD-L1) treatment. The chain was built from TRBV6-1 and TRBJ2-5, with 7 central nucleotides matching TRBD2. The CDR3 has the sequence CASSEFGREKTETQYF. The bases are TGTGCCAGCAGTGAGTTCGGGCGGGAGAAGACAGAGACCCAGTACTTC.